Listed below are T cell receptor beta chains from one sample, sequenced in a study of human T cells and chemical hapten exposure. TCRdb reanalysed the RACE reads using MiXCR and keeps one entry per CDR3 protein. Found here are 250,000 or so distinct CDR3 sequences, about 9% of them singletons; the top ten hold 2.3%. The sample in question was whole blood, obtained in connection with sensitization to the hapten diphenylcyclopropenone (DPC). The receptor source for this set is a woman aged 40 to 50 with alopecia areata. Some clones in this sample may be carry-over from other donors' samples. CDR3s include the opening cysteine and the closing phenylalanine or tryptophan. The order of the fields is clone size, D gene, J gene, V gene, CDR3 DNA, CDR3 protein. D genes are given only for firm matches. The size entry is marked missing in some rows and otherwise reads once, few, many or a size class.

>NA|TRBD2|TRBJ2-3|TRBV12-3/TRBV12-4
TGTGCCAGCAGGACGGGACTAGCGGGAGGGAGCACAGATACGCAGTATTTT
CASRTGLAGGSTDTQYF
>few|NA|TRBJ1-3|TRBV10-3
TGTGCCATCAGTGAGTCGTCTTCCTCTGGAAACACCATATATTTT
CAISESSSSGNTIYF
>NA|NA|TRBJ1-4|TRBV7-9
TGTGCCAGCAGCTTCAGATACCGAGGGGAAAAACTGTTTTTT
CASSFRYRGEKLFF
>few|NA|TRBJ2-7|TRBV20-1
TGCAGTGCTACGACGGAGACCTACGAGCAGTACTTC
CSATTETYEQYF
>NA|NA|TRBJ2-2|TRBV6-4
TGTGCCAGCAGAGGCCCCCACACCGGGGAGCTGTTTTTT
CASRGPHTGELFF
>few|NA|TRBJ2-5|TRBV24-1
TGTGCCACCCGGGACACCTACCAAGAGACCCAGTACTTC
CATRDTYQETQYF
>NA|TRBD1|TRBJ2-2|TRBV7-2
TGTGCCAGCAGACCCCCGGGACAGGGGGTAGTAGGCGGGGAGCTGTTTTTT
CASRPPGQGVVGGELFF
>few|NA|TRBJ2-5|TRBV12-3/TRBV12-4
TGTGCCAGCAGTTTGGGCAGCTGGGAGACCCAGTACTTC
CASSLGSWETQYF
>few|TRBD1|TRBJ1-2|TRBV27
TGTGCCAGCAGTTTATCAGGGACAGGGTTCTACACCTTC
CASSLSGTGFYTF
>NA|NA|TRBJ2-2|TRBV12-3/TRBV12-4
TGTGCCAGCAGGATAACCGTCGGCGGGGAGCTGTTTTTT
CASRITVGGELFF
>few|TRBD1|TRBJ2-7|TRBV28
TGTGCCAGCGGCAGGGGGCTCGAGCAGTACTTC
CASGRGLEQYF
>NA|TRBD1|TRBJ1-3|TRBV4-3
TGCGCCAGCAGCCAAGAATCCAGGGGGCTACTCGGAAACACCATATATTTT
CASSQESRGLLGNTIYF
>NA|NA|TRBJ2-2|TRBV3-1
TGTGCCAGCAGCCAGGATGATGGGGGGTCCACCGGGGAGCTGTTTTTT
CASSQDDGGSTGELFF
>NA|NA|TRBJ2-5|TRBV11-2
TGTGCCAGCAGCCTGTCGGACGGTTCTCAAGAGACCCAGTACTTC
CASSLSDGSQETQYF
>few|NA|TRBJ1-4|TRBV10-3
TGTGCCATCAGTGAGGGGCAGGGGCGGGAAAAACTGTTTTTT
CAISEGQGREKLFF
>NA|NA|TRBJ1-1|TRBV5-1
TGCGCCAGCAGGTCTGGTACGAACACTGAAGCTTTCTTT
CASRSGTNTEAFF
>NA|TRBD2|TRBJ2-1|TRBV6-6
TGTGCCAGCAGTTCCGGGGGGGATGAGCAGTTCTTC
CASSSGGDEQFF
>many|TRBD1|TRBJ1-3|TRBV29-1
TGCAGCGTTATTAAGGGGACAGGCTCTGGAAACACCATATATTTT
CSVIKGTGSGNTIYF
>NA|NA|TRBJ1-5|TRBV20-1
TGCAGTGCTAGGGTGACAGAGGCCAGCAATCAGCCCCAGCATTTT
CSARVTEASNQPQHF
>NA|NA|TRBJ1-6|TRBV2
TGTGCCAGCAGTTACGACACCCTCAGTTCACCCCTCCACTTT
CASSYDTLSSPLHF
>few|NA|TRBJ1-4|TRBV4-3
TGCGCCAGCAGCCAAGGGGGAAGGGCTAATGAAAAACTGTTTTTT
CASSQGGRANEKLFF
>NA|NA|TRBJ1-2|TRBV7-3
TGTGCCAGCAGCTTTTACAGGGACTGGTACTATGGCTACACCTTC
CASSFYRDWYYGYTF
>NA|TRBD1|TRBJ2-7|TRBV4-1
TGCGCCAGCAGCCAAGAGGGGACAGGATCCTACGAGCAGTACTTC
CASSQEGTGSYEQYF
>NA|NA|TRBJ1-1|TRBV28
TGTGCCAGCAGTTTAGTAAGGCCATCTGAAGCTTTCTTT
CASSLVRPSEAFF
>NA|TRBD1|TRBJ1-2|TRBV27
TGTGCCAGCAGTATCCATAGGACAGGTGGCTACACCTTC
CASSIHRTGGYTF
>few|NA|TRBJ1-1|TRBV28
TGTGCCAGCAGCCTACAGGGACTCGCGAACACTGAAGCTTTCTTT
CASSLQGLANTEAFF
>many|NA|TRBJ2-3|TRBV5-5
TGTGCCAGCAGCCCGACGGGGACCACAGATACGCAGTATTTT
CASSPTGTTDTQYF